Reported below is one T cell receptor (beta chain). The data were obtained in a study of blood T cell repertoires in COVID-19. For the study at large: Collection of acute and convalescent COVID-19 samples took place in the United States, Italy and Spain. PBMCs, B-cell-depleted T cells, or T cells provided the cDNA or gDNA that made up the material.

Methods used by the authors: It was from reference gene primer amplification that nucleated cell counts were estimated. Using immunoSEQ multiplex PCR, the repertoire was profiled, and TCRdb retains in-frame clones only, with some absent. Clonal size and the V and J genes are those of that table, whereas D and trimming came from the DNA. The sample lists 300,000 to 400,000 clones; around 91% were seen once. Sequencing was performed on peripheral blood. The receptor's source is a woman aged 18-29 years who had recovered from COVID-19.

CDR3 residues: CASSPGGFSYNEQFF. Written as DNA, the CDR3 is TGCGCCAGCAGCCCAGGGGGGTTCTCCTACAATGAGCAGTTCTTC. The V and J genes are TRBV4-3 and TRBJ2-1; the D gene is possibly TRBD1 (7 bases). This CDR3 spans 15 amino acids. Trimming pared 4 bases from V and 0 bases from J, leaving 10 bases between. Looked up from germline, CDR1 is LGHNA and CDR2 is YSLEER.